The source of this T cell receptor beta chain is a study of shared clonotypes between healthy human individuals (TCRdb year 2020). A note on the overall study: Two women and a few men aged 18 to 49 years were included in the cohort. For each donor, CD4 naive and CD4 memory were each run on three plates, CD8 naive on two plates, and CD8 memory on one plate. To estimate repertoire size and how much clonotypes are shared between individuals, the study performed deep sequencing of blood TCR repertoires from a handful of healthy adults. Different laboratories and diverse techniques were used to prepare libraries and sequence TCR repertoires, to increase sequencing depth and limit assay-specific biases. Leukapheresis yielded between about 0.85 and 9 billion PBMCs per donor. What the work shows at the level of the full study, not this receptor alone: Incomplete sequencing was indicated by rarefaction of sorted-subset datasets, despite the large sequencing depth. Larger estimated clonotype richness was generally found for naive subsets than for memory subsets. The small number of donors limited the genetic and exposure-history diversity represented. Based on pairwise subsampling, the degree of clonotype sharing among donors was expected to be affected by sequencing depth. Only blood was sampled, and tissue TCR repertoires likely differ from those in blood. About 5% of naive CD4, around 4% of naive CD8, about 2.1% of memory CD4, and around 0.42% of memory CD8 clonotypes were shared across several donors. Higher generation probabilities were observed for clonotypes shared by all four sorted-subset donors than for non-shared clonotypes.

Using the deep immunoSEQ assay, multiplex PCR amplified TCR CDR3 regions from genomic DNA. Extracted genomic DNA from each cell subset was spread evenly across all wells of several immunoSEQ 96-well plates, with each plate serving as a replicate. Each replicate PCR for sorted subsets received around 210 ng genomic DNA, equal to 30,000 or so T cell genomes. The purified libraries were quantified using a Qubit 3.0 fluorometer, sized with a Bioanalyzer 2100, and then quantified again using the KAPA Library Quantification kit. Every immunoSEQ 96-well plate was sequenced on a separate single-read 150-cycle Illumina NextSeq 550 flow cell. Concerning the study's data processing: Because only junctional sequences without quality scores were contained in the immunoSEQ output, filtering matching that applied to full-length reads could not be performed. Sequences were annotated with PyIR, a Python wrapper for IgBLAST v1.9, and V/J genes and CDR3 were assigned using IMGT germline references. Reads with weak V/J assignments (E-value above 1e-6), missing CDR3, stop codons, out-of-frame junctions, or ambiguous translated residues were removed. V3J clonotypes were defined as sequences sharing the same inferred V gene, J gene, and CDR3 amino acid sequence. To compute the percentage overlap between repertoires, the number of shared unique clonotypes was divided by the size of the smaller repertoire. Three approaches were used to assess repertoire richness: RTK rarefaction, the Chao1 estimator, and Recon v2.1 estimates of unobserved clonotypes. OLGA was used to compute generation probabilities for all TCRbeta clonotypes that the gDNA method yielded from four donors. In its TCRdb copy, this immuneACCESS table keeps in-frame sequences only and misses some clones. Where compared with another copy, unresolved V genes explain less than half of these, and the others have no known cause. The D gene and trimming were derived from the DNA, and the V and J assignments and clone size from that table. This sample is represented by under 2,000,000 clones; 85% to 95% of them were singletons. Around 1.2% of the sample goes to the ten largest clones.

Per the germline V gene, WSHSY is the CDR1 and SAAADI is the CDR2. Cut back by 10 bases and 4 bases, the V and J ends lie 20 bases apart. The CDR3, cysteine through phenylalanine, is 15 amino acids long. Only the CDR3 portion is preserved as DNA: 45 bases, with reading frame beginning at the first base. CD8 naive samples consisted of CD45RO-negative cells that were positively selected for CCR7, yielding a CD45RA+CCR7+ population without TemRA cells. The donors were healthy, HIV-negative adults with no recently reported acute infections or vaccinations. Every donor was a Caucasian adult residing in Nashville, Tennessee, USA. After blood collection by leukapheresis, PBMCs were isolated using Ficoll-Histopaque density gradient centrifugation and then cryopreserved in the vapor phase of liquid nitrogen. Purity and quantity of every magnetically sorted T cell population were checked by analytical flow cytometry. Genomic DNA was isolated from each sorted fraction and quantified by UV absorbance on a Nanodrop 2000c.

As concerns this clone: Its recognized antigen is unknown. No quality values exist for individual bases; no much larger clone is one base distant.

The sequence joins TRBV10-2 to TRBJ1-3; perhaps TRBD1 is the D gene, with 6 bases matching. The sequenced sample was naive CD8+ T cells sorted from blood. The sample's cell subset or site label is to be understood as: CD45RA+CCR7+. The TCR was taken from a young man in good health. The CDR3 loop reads CATKDSLSAGNTIYF. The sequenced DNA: TGCGCCACCAAGGACAGTCTGTCGGCCGGAAACACCATATATTTT.